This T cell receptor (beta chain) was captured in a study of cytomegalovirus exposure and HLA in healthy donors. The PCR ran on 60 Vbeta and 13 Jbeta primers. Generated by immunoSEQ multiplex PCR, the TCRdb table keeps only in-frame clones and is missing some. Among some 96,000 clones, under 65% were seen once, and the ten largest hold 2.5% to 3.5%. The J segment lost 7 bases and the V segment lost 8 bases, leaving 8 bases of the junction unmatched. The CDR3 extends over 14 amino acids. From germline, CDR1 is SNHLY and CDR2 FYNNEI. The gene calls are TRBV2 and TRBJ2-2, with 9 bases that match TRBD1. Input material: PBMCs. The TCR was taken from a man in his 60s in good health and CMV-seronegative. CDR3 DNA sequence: TGTGCCAGCGGAGGGGACAGGGTGATCGGGGAGCTGTTTTTT. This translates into CASGGDRVIGELFF.